A selection of T cell receptor beta chains follows, all from one sample in a study of blood T cells in healthy people across ages. A single record per CDR3 protein comes from TCRdb applying MiXCR to the 5' RACE reads. The data hold some 550,000 distinct CDR3 sequences, with around 50% observed a single time. The sequenced sample consisted of blood. All receptors come from a man at least 80 years old in good health. The CDR3 runs from the conserved cysteine through the conserved F or W. The D gene is left open where the match is weak. Clone size appears in some rows only: once, few, many, or a class for an expanded clone.

clone size | J gene | D gene | V gene | CDR3 DNA | CDR3 protein
few | TRBJ2-3 | - | TRBV27 | TGTGCCAGCAGTTTCGGCCCGACTGCCCCGTTTAAGCAGTATTTT | CASSFGPTAPFKQYF
few | TRBJ2-5 | - | TRBV20-1 | TGCAGTGCTAAGCGTGAAGGACTCGCAGGGACCCAGTACTTC | CSAKREGLAGTQYF
few | TRBJ1-6 | - | TRBV10-3 | TGTGCCATCAGTGAGATCGAAGGGAATTCACCCCTCCACTTT | CAISEIEGNSPLHF
- | TRBJ1-5 | - | TRBV12-3/TRBV12-4 | TGTGCCAGCAGCTCCTACAATCAGCCCCAGCATTTT | CASSSYNQPQHF
few | TRBJ2-1 | TRBD2 | TRBV29-1 | TGCAGCGTTGTAGTAGCGGGGGGCCGGGGGTCCTACAATGAGCAGTTCTTC | CSVVVAGGRGSYNEQFF
few | TRBJ2-3 | TRBD2 | TRBV27 | TGTGCCAGCAGTTCCAGCGGGGGGGTATCGTATGATACGCAGTATTTT | CASSSSGGVSYDTQYF
- | TRBJ2-3 | - | TRBV7-6 | TGTGCCAGCAGCCAAAGGGAGAGGACGCAGTATTTT | CASSQRERTQYF
- | TRBJ2-7 | - | TRBV20-1 | TGCAGTGCGATCCTAGCGAGTTCCTACGAGCAGTACTTC | CSAILASSYEQYF
- | TRBJ2-7 | - | TRBV28 | TGTGCCAGCAGTTCTGCTTCTGGGAGGGGGTTCGGGTACGAGCAGTACTTC | CASSSASGRGFGYEQYF
few | TRBJ1-5 | TRBD1 | TRBV10-3 | TGTGCCATCAGTGATTCCGACAGGGGCTATCAGCCCCAGCATTTT | CAISDSDRGYQPQHF
few | TRBJ2-1 | TRBD2 | TRBV20-1 | TGCAGTGCCGGACCGGGACTAGCGGGAGGCAATGAGCAGTTCTTC | CSAGPGLAGGNEQFF
few | TRBJ1-5 | - | TRBV11-2 | TGTGCCAGCAGCTTAGATATCAATCAGCCCCAGCATTTT | CASSLDINQPQHF
few | TRBJ2-7 | - | TRBV7-2 | TGTGCCAGCAGCAAGGGGGGCGAGCAGTACTTC | CASSKGGEQYF
- | TRBJ2-5 | - | TRBV20-1 | TGCAGTGCTAGGGGGGCGGCCTTGGAGACCCAGTACTTC | CSARGAALETQYF
many | TRBJ2-7 | TRBD1 | TRBV20-1 | TGCAGTGCAAGATACCCCCAGGGACAGGGCTACGAGCAGTACTTC | CSARYPQGQGYEQYF
few | TRBJ2-5 | - | TRBV29-1 | TGCAGCGTTGAAGATCGGCAGCTTTGTACGTACTTC | CSVEDRQLCTYF
- | TRBJ2-4 | - | TRBV29-1 | TGCAGCGTTGAGGGGGGTGACAACATTCAGTACTTC | CSVEGGDNIQYF
many | TRBJ1-6 | - | TRBV6-5 | TGTGCCAGCACCCAGAGAGGGAGGTCACCCCTCCACTTT | CASTQRGRSPLHF
many | TRBJ1-2 | TRBD1 | TRBV6-6 | TGTGCCAGCAGTCGGGACAGCTACTATGGCTACACCTTC | CASSRDSYYGYTF
many | TRBJ2-7 | - | TRBV6-6 | TGTGCCAGCAGACTGGACAGCTCCTACGAGCAGTACTTC | CASRLDSSYEQYF
- | TRBJ2-1 | TRBD1 | TRBV5-6 | TGTGCCAGCAGGGGACAGGGTATCAACAATGAGCAGTTCTTC | CASRGQGINNEQFF
- | TRBJ2-3 | - | TRBV7-2 | TGTGCCAGCAGCTCTTCAAAGAGCACAGATACGCAGTATTTT | CASSSSKSTDTQYF
few | TRBJ1-2 | - | TRBV11-1 | TGTGCCAGCAGCTACCGGGACGACTATGGCTACACCTTC | CASSYRDDYGYTF
- | TRBJ2-2 | TRBD2 | TRBV6-6 | TGTGCCAGCAGTTACTTGGGGACTAGCGGGGGTGCCGGGGAGCTGTTTTTT | CASSYLGTSGGAGELFF
few | TRBJ1-5 | TRBD1 | TRBV4-3 | TGCGCCAGCAGCCAAAACAGGGGAACCAATCAGCCCCAGCATTTT | CASSQNRGTNQPQHF
- | TRBJ2-3 | - | TRBV25-1 | TGTGCCAGCAGTGAATTATGGACTCCTGGCACAGATACGCAGTATTTT | CASSELWTPGTDTQYF
- | TRBJ2-6 | - | TRBV6-1 | TGTGCCAGCAGTCCAGGGTTCACTGGGGCCAACGTCCTGACTTTC | CASSPGFTGANVLTF
few | TRBJ2-7 | TRBD2 | TRBV20-1 | TGCAGTGCTAGAGGAGCGGGGGGGCGTCTCGAGCAGTACTTC | CSARGAGGRLEQYF
- | TRBJ2-3 | TRBD2 | TRBV20-1 | TGCAGTGCTCCCTCGCGGACTAGCGGGGCCACAGATACGCAGTATTTT | CSAPSRTSGATDTQYF
- | TRBJ2-7 | - | TRBV7-2 | TGTGCCAGCAGCGTAGCGCCGGCAGTCCCCGAGCAGTACTTC | CASSVAPAVPEQYF
- | TRBJ1-5 | - | TRBV6-5 | TGTGCCAGCAGTTACGCTAGAAATTCAGAGTATGGCAATCAGCCCCAGCATTTT | CASSYARNSEYGNQPQHF
many | TRBJ2-1 | - | TRBV7-2 | TGCGCCAGCAGCTTGCGGGGAGAGCAGTTCTTC | CASSLRGEQFF
- | TRBJ2-3 | - | TRBV7-2 | TGTGCCAGCAGCCGAGGGGCAAGGACTAGCACAGATACGCAGTATTTT | CASSRGARTSTDTQYF
- | TRBJ2-7 | - | TRBV9 | TGTGCCAGCAGCCCAGGGGGGACAGTCCTGCCGTACTTC | CASSPGGTVLPYF
- | TRBJ1-1 | - | TRBV25-1 | TGTGCCAGCAGTGGTGGAGGGGATTTCGGCGCTTTCTTT | CASSGGGDFGAFF
- | TRBJ2-7 | - | TRBV5-1 | TGCGCCAGCAGGGGACAAAGAGGCACCTACGAGCAGTACTTC | CASRGQRGTYEQYF
few | TRBJ1-2 | - | TRBV2 | TGTGCCAGCAGCCTACTCCGGGAGCTTTATGGCTACACCTTC | CASSLLRELYGYTF
- | TRBJ1-1 | TRBD1 | TRBV6-6 | TGTGTCAGCAGCCTCGGGACAGGCATGAACACTGAAGCTTTCTTT | CVSSLGTGMNTEAFF
- | TRBJ2-5 | - | TRBV9 | TGTGCCAGCAGCGTAGAAGCAGCGCCGTGGGAGACCCAGTACTTC | CASSVEAAPWETQYF
few | TRBJ2-1 | TRBD2 | TRBV20-1 | TGCAGTGCTAGGCGGGGGGGCTACAATGAGCAGTTCTTC | CSARRGGYNEQFF
- | TRBJ2-6 | - | TRBV2 | TGTGCCAGCAGGGCTCCCAGCTCTGGGGCCAACGTCCTGACTTTC | CASRAPSSGANVLTF
- | TRBJ2-7 | TRBD2 | TRBV6-5 | TGTGCCAGCAGTGCCCGGGGATCTAGCGGAGAGCAGTACTTC | CASSARGSSGEQYF
- | TRBJ2-5 | - | TRBV3-1 | TGTGCCTGCAGCCAAAGTGCGGGAGAGACCCAGTACTTC | CACSQSAGETQYF
- | TRBJ2-1 | - | TRBV9 | TGTGCCAGCAGCGACGGAGGGTACTTGGGGCAAGAGCAGTTCTTC | CASSDGGYLGQEQFF
- | TRBJ2-4 | TRBD1 | TRBV6-2/TRBV6-3 | TGTGCCAGCAGTTACCCCGGGACAGGGGGCTGGAGGAACATTCAGTACTTC | CASSYPGTGGWRNIQYF
- | TRBJ1-1 | TRBD1 | TRBV12-3/TRBV12-4 | TGTGCCAGCAGTTTCCGGGACAGGGCCACTGAAGCTTTCTTT | CASSFRDRATEAFF
- | TRBJ2-3 | - | TRBV20-1 | TGCAGTGCTAGAGAGTCTAGTCGGCTAGATACGCAGTATTTT | CSARESSRLDTQYF
- | TRBJ2-6 | - | TRBV29-1 | TGCAGCGTTGCGTACTCTGGGGCCAACGTCCTGACTTTC | CSVAYSGANVLTF
- | TRBJ2-5 | - | TRBV27 | TGTGCCAGCAGTTTAGCGCAGACCTTCCAAGAGACCCAGTACTTC | CASSLAQTFQETQYF
many | TRBJ2-7 | TRBD2 | TRBV6-2/TRBV6-3 | TGTGCCAGCAGTTACTCCGGGACGGGAGGGAGCGAGCAGTACTTC | CASSYSGTGGSEQYF
- | TRBJ2-1 | TRBD2 | TRBV6-2/TRBV6-3 | TGTGCCAGCAGCTCCGATCGACTAGCTGGGTACAATGAGCAGTTCTTC | CASSSDRLAGYNEQFF